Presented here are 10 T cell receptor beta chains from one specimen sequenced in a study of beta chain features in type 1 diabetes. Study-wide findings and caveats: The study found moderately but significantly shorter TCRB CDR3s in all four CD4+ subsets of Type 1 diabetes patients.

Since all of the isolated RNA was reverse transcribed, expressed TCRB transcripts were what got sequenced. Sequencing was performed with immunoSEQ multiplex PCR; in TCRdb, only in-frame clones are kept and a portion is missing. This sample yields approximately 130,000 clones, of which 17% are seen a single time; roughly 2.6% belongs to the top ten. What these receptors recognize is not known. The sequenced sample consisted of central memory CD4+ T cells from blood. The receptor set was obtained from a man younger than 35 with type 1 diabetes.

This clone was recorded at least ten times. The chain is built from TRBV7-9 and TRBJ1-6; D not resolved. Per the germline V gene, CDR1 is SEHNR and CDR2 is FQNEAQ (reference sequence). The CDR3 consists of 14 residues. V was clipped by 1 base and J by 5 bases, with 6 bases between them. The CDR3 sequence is CASSLGGNNSPLHF. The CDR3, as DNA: TGTGCCAGCAGCTTAGGAGGGAATAATTCACCCCTCCACTTT.

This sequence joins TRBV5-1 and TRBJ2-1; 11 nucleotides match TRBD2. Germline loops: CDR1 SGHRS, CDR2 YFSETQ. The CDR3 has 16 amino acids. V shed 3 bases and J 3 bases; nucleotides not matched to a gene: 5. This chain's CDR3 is CASSSSTSGIYNEQFF. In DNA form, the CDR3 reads TGCGCCAGCAGCTCTTCGACTAGCGGGATCTACAATGAGCAGTTCTTC. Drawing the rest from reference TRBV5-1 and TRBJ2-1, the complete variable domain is KAGVTQTPRYLIKTRGQQVTLSCSPISGHRSVSWYQQTPGQGLQFLFEYFSETQRNKGNFPGRFSGRQFSNSRSEMNVSTLELGDSALYLCASSSSTSGIYNEQFFGPGTRLTVL.

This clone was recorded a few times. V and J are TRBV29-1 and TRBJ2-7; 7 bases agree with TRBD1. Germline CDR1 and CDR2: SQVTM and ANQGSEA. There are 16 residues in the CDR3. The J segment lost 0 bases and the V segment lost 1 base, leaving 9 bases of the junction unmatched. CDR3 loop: CSVEGLWAGGSYEQYF. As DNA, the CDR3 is TGCAGCGTTGAAGGTCTGTGGGCAGGGGGCTCCTACGAGCAGTACTTC.

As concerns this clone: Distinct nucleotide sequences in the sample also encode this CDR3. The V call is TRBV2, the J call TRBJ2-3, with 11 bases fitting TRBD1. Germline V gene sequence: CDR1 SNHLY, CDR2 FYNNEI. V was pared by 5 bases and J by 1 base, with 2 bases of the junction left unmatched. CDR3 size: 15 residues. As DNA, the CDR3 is TGTGCCAGCAGTTTGGGACAGGGGGGCACAGATACGCAGTATTTT. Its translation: CASSLGQGGTDTQYF.

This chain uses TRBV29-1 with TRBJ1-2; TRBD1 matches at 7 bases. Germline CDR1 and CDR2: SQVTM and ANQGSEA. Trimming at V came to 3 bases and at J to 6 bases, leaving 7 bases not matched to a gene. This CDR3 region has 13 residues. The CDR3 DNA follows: TGCAGCGTTGATAAGTTGACAGGGCATGGCTACACCTTC. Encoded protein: CSVDKLTGHGYTF.

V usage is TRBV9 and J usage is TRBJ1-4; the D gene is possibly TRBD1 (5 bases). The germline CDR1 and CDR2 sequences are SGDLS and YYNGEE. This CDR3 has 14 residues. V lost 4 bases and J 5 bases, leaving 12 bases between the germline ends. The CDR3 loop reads CASSHGTANEKLFF. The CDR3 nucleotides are TGTGCCAGCAGCCATGGGACGGCCAATGAAAAACTGTTTTTT. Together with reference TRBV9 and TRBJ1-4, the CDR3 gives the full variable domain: DSGVTQTPKHLITATGQRVTLRCSPRSGDLSVYWYQQSLDQGLQFLIQYYNGEERAKGNILERFSAQQFPDLHSELNLSSLELGDSALYFCASSHGTANEKLFFGSGTQLSVL.

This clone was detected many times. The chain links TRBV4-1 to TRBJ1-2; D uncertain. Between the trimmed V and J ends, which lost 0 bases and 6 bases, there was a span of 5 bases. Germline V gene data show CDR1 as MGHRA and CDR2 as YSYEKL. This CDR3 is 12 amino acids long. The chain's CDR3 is CASSQEGHGYTF. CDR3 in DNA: TGCGCCAGCAGCCAAGAAGGGCATGGCTACACCTTC.

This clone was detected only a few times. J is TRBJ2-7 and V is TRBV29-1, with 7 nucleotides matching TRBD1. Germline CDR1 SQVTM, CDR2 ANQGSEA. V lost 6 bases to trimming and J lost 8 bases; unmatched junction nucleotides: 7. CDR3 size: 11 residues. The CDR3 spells CSVGTDQKQYF. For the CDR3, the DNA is TGCAGCGTAGGGACAGATCAGAAGCAGTACTTC.

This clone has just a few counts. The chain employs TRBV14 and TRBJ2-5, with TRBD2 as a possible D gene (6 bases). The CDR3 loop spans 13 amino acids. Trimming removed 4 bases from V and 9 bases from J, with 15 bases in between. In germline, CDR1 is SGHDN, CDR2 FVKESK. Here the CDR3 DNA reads TGTGCCAGCAGCCGGGCCGACGGGAGCGCCCAGTACTTC. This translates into CASSRADGSAQYF.

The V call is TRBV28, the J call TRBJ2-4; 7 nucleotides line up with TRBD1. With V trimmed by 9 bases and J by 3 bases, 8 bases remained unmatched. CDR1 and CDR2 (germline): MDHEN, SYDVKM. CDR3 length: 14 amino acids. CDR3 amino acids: CASESQGVKNIQYF. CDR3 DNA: TGTGCCAGTGAATCCCAGGGGGTCAAAAACATTCAGTACTTC.